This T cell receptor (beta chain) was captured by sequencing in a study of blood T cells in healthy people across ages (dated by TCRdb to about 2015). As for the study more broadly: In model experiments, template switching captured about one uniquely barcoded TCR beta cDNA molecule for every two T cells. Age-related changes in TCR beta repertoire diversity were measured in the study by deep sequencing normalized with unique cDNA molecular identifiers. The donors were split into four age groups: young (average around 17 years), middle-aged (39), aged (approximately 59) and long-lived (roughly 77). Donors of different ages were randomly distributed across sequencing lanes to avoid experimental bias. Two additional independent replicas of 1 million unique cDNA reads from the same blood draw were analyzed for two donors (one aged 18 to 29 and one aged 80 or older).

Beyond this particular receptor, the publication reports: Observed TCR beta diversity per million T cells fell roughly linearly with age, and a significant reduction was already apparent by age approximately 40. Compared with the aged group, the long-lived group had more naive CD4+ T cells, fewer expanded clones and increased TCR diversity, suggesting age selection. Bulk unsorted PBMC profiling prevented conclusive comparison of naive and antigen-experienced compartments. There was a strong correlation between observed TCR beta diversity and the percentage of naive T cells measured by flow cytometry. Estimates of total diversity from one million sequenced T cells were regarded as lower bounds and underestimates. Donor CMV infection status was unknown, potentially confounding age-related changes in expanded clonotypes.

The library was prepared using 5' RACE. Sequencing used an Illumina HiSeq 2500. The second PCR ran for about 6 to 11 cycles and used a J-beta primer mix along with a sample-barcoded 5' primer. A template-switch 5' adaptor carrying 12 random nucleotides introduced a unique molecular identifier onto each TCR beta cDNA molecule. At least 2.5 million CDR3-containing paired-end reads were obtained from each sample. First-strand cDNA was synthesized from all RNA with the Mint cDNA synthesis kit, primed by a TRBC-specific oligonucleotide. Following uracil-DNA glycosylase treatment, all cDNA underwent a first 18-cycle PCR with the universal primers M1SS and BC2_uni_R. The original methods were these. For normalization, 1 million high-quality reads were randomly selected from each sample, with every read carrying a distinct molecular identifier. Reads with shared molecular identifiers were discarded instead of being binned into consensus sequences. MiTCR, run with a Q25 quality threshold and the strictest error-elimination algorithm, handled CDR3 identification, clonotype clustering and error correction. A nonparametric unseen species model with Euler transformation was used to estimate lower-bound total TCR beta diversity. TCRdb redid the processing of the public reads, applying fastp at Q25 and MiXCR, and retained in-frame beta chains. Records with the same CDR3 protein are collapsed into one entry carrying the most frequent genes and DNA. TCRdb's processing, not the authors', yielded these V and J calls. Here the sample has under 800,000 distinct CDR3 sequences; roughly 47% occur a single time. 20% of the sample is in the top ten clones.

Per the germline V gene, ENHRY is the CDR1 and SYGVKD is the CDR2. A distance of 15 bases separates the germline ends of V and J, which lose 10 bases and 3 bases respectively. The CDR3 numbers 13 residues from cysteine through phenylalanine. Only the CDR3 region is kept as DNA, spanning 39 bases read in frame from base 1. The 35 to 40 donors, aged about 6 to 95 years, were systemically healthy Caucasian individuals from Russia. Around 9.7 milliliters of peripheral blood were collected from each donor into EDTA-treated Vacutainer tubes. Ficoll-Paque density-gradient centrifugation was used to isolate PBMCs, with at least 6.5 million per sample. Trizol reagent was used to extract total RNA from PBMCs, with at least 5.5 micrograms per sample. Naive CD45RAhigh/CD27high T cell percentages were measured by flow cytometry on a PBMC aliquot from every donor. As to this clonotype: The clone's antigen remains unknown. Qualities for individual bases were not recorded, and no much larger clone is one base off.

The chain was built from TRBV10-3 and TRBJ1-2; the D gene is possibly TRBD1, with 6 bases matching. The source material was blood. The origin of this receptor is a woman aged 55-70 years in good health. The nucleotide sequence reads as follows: TGTGCCACGTCCGCAGGGGAAGACTATGGCTACACCTTC. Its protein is CATSAGEDYGYTF.